This paragraph reports one TCR beta chain. These data originate in a study of blood T cell repertoires in COVID-19. About the research overall: Specimens from acute and convalescent COVID-19 originated in the United States, Italy and Spain. PBMCs, B-cell-depleted T cells, or T cells were the source of the cDNA or gDNA that made up the material.

Trimming at V came to 3 bases and at J to 6 bases, leaving 1 base not matched to a gene. Looked up from germline, CDR1 is KGHSH and CDR2 is LQKENI. The CDR3 sequence is 14 residues long. TCRdb's copy holds only in-frame clones and misses some; the assay was immunoSEQ multiplex PCR. This table holds 150,000 to 200,000 clones, less than 90% found once. This clonotype was obtained from a woman in her 70s with COVID-19, enrolled during active disease. Sequencing was performed on peripheral blood. The genes are TRBV18 and TRBJ2-7; TRBD2 aligns across 14 bases. In DNA form, the CDR3 reads TGTGCCAGCTCACCCGGGACTAGCGGGAGCGAGCAGTACTTC. This gives the protein CASSPGTSGSEQYF.